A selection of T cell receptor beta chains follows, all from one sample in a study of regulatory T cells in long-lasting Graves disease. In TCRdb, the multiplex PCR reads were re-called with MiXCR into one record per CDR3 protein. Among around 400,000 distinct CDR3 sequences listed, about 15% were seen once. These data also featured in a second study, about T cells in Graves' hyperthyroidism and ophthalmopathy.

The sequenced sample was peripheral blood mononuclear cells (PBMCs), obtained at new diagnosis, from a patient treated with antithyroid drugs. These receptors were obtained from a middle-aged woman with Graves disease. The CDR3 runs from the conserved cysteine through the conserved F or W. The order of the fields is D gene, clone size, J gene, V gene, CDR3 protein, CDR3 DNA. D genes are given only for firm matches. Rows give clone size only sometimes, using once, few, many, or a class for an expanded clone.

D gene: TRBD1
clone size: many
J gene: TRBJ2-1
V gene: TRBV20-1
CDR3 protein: CSVMTGTQYSYNEQFF
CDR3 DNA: TGCAGTGTTATGACAGGGACGCAATACTCCTACAATGAGCAGTTCTTC

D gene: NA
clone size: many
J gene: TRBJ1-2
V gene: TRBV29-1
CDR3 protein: CSVERSNYGYTF
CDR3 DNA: TGCAGCGTTGAAAGGAGTAACTATGGCTACACCTTC

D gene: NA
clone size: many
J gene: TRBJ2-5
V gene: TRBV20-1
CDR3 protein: CSASRTTLQETQYF
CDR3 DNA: TGCAGTGCTTCCCGGACCACCCTCCAAGAGACCCAGTACTTC

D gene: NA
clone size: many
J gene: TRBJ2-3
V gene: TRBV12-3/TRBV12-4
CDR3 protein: CASSLVRDRGDTQYF
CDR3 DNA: TGTGCCAGCAGTTTAGTCCGGGATAGGGGGGATACGCAGTATTTT

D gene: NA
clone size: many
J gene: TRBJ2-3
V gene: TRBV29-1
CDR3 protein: CSVHGGRTDTQYF
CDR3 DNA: TGCAGCGTCCATGGCGGACGCACAGATACGCAGTATTTT

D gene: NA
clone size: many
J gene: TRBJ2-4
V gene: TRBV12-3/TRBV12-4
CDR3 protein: CASSFSLLAKNIQYF
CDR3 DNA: TGTGCCAGCAGTTTCAGTCTACTAGCCAAAAACATTCAGTACTTC

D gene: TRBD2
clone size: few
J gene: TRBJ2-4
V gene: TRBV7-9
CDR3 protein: CASGAGGLAKNIQYF
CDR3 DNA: TGTGCCAGCGGCGCGGGAGGGCTGGCCAAAAACATTCAGTACTTC

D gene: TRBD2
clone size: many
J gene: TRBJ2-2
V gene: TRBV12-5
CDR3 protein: CASEAGGSTGELFF
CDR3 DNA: TGTGCTAGTGAAGCGGGAGGGAGCACCGGGGAGCTGTTTTTT

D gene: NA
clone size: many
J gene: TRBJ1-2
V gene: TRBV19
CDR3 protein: CASSTTGLLNYGYTF
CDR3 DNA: TGTGCCAGTAGTACCACAGGACTTCTTAACTATGGCTACACCTTC

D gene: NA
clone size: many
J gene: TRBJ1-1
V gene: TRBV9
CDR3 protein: CASSPTRRNTEAFF
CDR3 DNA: TGTGCCAGCAGCCCGACGAGGAGGAACACTGAAGCTTTCTTT

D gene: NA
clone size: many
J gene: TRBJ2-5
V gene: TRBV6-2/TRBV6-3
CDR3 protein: CASRTDLTQYF
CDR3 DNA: TGTGCCAGCAGGACCGACCTTACCCAGTACTTC

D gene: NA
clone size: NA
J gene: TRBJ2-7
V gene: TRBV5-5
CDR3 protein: CASSSYPRQGPGEQYF
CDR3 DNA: TGTGCCAGCAGCTCATACCCCCGGCAGGGCCCTGGGGAGCAGTACTTC

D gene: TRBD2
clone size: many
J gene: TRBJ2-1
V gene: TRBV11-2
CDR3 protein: CASSRLAGETYNEQFF
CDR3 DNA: TGTGCCAGCAGTCGTCTAGCGGGAGAGACCTACAATGAGCAGTTCTTC

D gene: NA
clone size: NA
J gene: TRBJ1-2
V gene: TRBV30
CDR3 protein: CAWIRRGDGYGYTF
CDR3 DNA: TGTGCCTGGATAAGGCGGGGAGATGGCTATGGCTACACCTTC

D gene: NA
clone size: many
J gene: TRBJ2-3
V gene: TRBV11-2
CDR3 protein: CASSLVGVLDTQYF
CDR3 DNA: TGTGCCAGCAGCTTAGTAGGGGTACTGGATACGCAGTATTTT

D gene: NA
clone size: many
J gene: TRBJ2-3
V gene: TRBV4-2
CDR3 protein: CASSQDQSRGTDTQYF
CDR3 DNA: TGTGCCAGCAGCCAAGACCAATCGCGGGGCACAGATACGCAGTATTTT

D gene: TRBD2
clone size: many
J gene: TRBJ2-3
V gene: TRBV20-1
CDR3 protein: CSARDQTSGGTDTQYF
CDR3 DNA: TGCAGTGCTAGAGATCAGACTAGCGGGGGCACAGATACGCAGTATTTT

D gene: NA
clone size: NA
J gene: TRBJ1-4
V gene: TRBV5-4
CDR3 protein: CASSSPQSVGEKLFF
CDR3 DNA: TGTGCCAGCAGCTCCCCTCAATCCGTGGGTGAAAAACTGTTTTTT

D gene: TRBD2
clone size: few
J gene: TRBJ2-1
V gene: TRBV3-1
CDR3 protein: CASSQVPGLAELNEQFF
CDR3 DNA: TGTGCCAGCAGCCAAGTTCCGGGACTAGCGGAACTCAATGAGCAGTTCTTC

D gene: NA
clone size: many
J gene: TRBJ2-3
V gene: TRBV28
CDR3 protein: CASSSTRADTQYF
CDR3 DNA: TGTGCCAGCAGTTCGACTAGGGCAGATACGCAGTATTTT

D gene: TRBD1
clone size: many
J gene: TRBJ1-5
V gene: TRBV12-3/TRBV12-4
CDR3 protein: CASSSAGGSGQPQHF
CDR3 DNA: TGTGCCAGCAGTTCCGCAGGGGGATCAGGTCAGCCCCAGCATTTT

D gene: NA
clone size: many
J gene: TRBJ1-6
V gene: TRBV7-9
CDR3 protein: CASSSTGRSPLHF
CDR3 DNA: TGTGCCAGCAGCTCCACAGGGAGATCACCCCTCCACTTT

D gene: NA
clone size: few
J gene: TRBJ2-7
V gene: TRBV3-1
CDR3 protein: CASSQDLSSYEQYF
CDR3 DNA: TGTGCCAGCAGCCAAGATCTGTCTTCCTACGAGCAGTACTTC

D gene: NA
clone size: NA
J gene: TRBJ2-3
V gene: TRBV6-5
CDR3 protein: CASSYSSSADTQYF
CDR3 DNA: TGTGCCAGCAGTTACTCAAGCAGTGCCGATACGCAGTATTTT

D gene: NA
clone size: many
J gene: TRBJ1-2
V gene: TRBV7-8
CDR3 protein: CASSRTGSRGYTF
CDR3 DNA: TGTGCCAGCAGCCGAACAGGGAGTCGCGGCTACACCTTC

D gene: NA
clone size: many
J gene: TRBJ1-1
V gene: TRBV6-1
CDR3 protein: CASSQPGASALNTEAFF
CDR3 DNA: TGTGCCAGCAGTCAGCCGGGGGCGTCAGCCCTGAACACTGAAGCTTTCTTT

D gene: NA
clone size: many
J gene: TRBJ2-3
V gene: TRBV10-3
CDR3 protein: CAISDFTDTQYF
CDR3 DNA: TGTGCCATCAGTGACTTCACAGATACGCAGTATTTT

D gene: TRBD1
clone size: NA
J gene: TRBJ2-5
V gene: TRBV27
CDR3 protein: CASSKGQEETQYF
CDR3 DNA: TGTGCCAGCAGCAAGGGACAGGAGGAGACCCAGTACTTC

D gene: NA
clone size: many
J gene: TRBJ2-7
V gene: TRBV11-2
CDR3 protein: CASSLDGRPHIYEQYF
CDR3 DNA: TGTGCCAGCAGCTTAGATGGCAGGCCCCATATCTACGAGCAGTACTTC

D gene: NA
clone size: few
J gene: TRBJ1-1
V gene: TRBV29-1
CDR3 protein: CSGEPGEGTEAFF
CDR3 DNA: TGCAGCGGCGAACCCGGGGAAGGCACTGAAGCTTTCTTT

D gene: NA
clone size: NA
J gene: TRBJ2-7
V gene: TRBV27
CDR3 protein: CASHTRRDGSSYEQYF
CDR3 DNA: TGTGCCTCCCACACCCGCCGGGACGGGAGCTCCTACGAGCAGTACTTC

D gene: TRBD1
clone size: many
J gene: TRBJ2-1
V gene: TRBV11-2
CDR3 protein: CASSLLPQGTVSYNEQFF
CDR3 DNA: TGTGCCAGCAGCTTACTACCTCAGGGGACAGTGTCCTACAATGAGCAGTTCTTC

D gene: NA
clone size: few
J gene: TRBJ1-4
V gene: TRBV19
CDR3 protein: CASSGRFATNEKLFF
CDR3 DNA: TGTGCCAGTAGCGGCAGGTTTGCAACTAATGAAAAACTGTTTTTT

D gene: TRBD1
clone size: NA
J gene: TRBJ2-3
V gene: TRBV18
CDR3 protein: CASSPSVYGQGGNTQYF
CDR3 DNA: TGTGCCAGCTCACCTTCAGTATATGGACAGGGCGGGAATACGCAGTATTTT

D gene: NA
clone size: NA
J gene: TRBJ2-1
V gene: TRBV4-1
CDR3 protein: CASSQGDRWMYNEQFF
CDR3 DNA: TGCGCCAGCAGCCAAGGAGACAGGTGGATGTACAATGAGCAGTTCTTC

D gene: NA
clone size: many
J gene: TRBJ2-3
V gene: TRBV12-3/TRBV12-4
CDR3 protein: CASSPRRLPGEDTQYF
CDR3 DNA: TGTGCCAGCAGTCCCCGGCGTCTGCCCGGGGAAGATACGCAGTATTTT

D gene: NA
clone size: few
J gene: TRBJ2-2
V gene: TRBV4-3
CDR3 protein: CASSQVDRNTGELFF
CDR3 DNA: TGCGCCAGCAGCCAAGTTGACAGGAACACCGGGGAGCTGTTTTTT

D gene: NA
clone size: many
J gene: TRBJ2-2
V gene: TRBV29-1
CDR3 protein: CSVVGLGGRRSGELFF
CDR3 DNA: TGCAGCGTTGTAGGCTTGGGGGGGCGGAGATCCGGGGAGCTGTTTTTT

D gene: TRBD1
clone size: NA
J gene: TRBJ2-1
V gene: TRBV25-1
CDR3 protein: CASSDATGGYNEQFF
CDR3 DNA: TGTGCCAGCAGTGACGCGACAGGGGGCTACAATGAGCAGTTCTTC

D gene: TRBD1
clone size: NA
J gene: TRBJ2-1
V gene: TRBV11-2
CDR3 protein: CASSLRQGARYDEQFF
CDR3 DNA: TGTGCCAGCAGCTTAAGACAGGGGGCGAGGTACGATGAGCAGTTCTTC

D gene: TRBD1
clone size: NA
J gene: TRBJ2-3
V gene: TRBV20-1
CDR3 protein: CSATQGTSTDTQYF
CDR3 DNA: TGCAGTGCAACACAGGGGACCAGCACAGATACGCAGTATTTT

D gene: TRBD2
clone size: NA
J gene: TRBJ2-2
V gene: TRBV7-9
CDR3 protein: CATDRLALTGELFF
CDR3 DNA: TGTGCCACCGACCGACTAGCCCTTACCGGGGAGCTGTTTTTT

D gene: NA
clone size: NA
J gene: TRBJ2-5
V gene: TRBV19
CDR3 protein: CASSSMGPRETQYF
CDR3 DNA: TGTGCCAGTAGTAGCATGGGACCTCGGGAGACCCAGTACTTC

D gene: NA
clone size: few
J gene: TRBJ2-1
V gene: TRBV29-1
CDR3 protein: CSVVVVEQFF
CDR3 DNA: TGCAGCGTTGTGGTGGTAGAGCAGTTCTTC

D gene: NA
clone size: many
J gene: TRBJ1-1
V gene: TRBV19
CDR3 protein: CASSRKGSVAFF
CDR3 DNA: TGTGCCAGTAGCAGGAAGGGGTCGGTAGCTTTCTTT

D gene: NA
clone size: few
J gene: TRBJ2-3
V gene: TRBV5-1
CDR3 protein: CASSFGNWERSTDAQYF
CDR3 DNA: TGCGCCAGCAGCTTTGGAAACTGGGAAAGAAGCACAGATGCGCAGTATTTT

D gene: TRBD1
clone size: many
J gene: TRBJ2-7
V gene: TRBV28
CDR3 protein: CASSPPDRGREQYF
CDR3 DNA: TGTGCCAGCAGTCCTCCCGACAGGGGGCGCGAGCAGTACTTC

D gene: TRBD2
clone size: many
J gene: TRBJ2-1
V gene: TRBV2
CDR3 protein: CASMSSGTYNEQFF
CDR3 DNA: TGTGCCAGCATGAGTAGCGGGACCTACAATGAGCAGTTCTTC

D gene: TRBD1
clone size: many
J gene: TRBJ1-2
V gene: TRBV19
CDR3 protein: CASRGQANYGYTF
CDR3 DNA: TGTGCCAGTAGGGGACAGGCGAACTATGGCTACACCTTC

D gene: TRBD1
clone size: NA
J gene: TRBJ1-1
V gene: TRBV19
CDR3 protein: CASRNPKDRGKVEAFF
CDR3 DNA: TGTGCCAGTAGAAACCCCAAGGACAGGGGGAAAGTTGAAGCTTTCTTT

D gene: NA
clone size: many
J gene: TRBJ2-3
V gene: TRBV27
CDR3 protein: CASSKTGLRTDTQYF
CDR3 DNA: TGTGCCAGCAGCAAAACAGGGCTCCGCACAGATACGCAGTATTTT

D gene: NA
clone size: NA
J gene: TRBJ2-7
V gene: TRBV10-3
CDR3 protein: CAISEVAYEQYF
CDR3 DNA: TGTGCCATCAGTGAGGTTGCCTACGAGCAGTACTTC

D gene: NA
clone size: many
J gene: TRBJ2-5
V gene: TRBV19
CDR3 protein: CASRTTNQETQYF
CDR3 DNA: TGTGCCAGTAGGACTACCAACCAAGAGACCCAGTACTTC

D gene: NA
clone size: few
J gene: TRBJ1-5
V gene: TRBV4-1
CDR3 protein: CASSQDRGSQPQHF
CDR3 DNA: TGCGCCAGCAGCCAAGATCGGGGATCCCAGCCCCAGCATTTT

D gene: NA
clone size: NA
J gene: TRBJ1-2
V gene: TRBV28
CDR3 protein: CASSPSAAGSDVYTF
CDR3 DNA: TGTGCCAGCAGTCCTTCCGCGGCAGGGAGTGATGTCTACACCTTC

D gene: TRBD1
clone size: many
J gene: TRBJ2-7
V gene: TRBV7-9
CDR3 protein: CASSGIRQGPTYEQYF
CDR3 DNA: TGTGCCAGCAGCGGAATAAGACAGGGCCCAACCTACGAGCAGTACTTC

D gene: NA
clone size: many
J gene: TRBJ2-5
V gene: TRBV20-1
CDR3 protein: CSARGRLAGAPLRETQYF
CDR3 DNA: TGCAGTGCTAGAGGGAGACTAGCAGGGGCTCCCCTGAGAGAGACCCAGTACTTC

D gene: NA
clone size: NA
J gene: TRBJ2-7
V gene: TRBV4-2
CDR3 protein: CASSQDKREFYEQYF
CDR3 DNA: TGTGCCAGCAGCCAAGATAAACGGGAATTCTACGAGCAGTACTTC